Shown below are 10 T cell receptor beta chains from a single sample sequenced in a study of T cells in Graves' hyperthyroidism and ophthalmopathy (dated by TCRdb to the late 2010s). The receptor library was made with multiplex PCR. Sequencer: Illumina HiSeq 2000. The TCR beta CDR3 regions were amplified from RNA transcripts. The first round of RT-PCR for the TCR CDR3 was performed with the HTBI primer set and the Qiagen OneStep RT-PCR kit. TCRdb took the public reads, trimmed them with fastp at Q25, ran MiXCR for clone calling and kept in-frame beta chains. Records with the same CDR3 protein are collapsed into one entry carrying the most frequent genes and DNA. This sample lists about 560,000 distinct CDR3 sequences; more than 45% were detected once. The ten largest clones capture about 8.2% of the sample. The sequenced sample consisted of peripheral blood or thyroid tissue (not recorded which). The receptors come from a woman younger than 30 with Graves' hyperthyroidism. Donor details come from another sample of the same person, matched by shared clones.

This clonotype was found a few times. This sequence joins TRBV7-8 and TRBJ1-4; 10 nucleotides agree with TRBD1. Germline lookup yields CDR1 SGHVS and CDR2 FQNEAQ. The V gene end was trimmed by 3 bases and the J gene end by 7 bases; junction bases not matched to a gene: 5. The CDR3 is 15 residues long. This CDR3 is CASSFDRGQVEKLFF. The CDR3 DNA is TGTGCCAGCAGCTTTGACAGGGGGCAGGTTGAAAAACTGTTTTTT. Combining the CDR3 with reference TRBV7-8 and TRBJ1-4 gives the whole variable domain GAGVSQSPRYKVAKRGQDVALRCDPISGHVSLFWYQQALGQGPEFLTYFQNEAQLDKSGLPSDRFFAERPEGSVSTLKIQRTQQEDSAVYLCASSFDRGQVEKLFFGSGTQLSVL.

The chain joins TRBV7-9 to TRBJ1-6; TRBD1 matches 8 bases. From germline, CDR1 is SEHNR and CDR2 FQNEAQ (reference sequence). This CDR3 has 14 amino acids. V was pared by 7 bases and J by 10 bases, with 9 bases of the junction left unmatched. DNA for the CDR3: TGTGCCAGCACCGTGGGACAGGAAGGATCACCCCTCCACTTT. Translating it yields CASTVGQEGSPLHF.

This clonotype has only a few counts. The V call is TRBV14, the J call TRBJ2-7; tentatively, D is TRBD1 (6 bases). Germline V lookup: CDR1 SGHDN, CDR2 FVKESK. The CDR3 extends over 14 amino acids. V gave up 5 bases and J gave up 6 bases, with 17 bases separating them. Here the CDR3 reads CASSTIQGRGEQYF. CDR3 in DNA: TGTGCCAGCAGCACTATTCAGGGGCGAGGCGAGCAGTACTTC.

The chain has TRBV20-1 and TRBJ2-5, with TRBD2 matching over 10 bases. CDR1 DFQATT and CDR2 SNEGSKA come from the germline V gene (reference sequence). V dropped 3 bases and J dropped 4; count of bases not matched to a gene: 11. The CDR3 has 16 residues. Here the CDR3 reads CSARPREREGLETQYF. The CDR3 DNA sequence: TGCAGTGCTAGGCCCCGGGAGCGGGAGGGCCTAGAGACCCAGTACTTC.

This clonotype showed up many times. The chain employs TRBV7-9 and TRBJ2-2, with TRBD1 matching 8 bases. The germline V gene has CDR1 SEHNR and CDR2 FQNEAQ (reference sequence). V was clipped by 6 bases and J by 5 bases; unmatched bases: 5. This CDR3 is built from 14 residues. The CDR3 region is CASSQGQVTGELFF. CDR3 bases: TGTGCCAGCAGTCAGGGACAGGTGACCGGGGAGCTGTTTTTT.

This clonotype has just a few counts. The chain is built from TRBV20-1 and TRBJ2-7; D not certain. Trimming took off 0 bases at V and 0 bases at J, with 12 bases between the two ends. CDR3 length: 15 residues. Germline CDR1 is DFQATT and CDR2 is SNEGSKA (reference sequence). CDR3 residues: CSARDRAKSSYEQYF. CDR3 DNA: TGCAGTGCTAGAGATCGAGCCAAGAGCTCCTACGAGCAGTACTTC.

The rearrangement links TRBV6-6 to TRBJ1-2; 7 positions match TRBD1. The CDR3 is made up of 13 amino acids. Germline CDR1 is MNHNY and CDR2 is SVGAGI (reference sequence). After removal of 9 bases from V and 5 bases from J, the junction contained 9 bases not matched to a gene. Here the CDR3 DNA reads TGTGCCAGTAAAACAACAGGGGTTTATGGCTACACCTTC. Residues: CASKTTGVYGYTF.

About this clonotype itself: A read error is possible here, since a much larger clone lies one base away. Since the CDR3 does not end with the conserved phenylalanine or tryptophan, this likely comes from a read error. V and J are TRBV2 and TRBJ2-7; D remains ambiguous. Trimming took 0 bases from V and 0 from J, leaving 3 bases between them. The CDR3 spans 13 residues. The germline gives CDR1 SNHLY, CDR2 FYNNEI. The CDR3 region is CASSEASSYEQYS. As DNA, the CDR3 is TGTGCCAGCAGTGAAGCGAGCTCCTACGAGCAGTACTCC.

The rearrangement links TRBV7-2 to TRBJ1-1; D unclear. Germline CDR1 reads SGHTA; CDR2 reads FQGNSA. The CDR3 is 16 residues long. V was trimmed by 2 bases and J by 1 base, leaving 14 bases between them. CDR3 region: CASSLLPPSGNTEAFF. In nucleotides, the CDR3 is TGTGCCAGCAGCTTACTACCCCCGAGTGGGAACACTGAAGCTTTCTTT.

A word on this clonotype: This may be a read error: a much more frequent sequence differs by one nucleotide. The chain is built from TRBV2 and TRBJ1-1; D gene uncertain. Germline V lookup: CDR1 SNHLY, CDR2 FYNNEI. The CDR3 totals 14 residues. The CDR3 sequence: CASGETSANTEAFF. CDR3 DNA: TGTGCCAGCGGTGAAACCTCAGCGAACACTGAAGCTTTCTTT.